This entry describes one TCR beta chain. Its antigen is still unknown. Generated by immunoSEQ multiplex PCR, the TCRdb table keeps only in-frame clones and is missing some. The profile shows about 88,000 clones, more than 90% of them singletons. The data stem from a study of PD-L1 blockade in urothelial cancer. Overall study context: Blood analyses occurred 3 weeks (second dose) and 6 weeks post treatment start. Whole-study findings and limits: At the 3-week point, tumor-associated blood clones expanded more in durable-benefit patients. Better progression-free and overall survival followed lower pretreatment blood clonality.

CDR3 length equals 16 residues. The germline gives CDR1 LGHNA, CDR2 YSLEER. V shed 0 bases, J shed 7 bases, and the junction held 7 bases outside the gene matches. Pretreatment and on-treatment blood mononuclear cell samples were taken, totaling between 1 and 8 time points per patient. V and J are TRBV4-3 and TRBJ2-4; TRBD2 aligns across 9 bases. The clonotype was recovered from a man in his 60s with urothelial cancer. This material consisted of PBMCs, taken around atezolizumab (anti-PD-L1) treatment. The CDR3 DNA is TGCGCCAGCAGCCAAGAAGGGACTAGCCCAGTCAACATTCAGTACTTC. Encoded protein: CASSQEGTSPVNIQYF.